Described below is a single TCR beta chain sequence and its context. As yet, its antigen is unknown. Expressed TCRB transcripts were sequenced after all isolated RNA was converted to cDNA. TCRdb keeps only in-frame clones here, not all; method: immunoSEQ multiplex PCR. Of roughly 140,000 clones listed, under 13% are singletons. The data are from a study of beta chain features in type 1 diabetes. Study-wide results and caveats: Shorter TCRB CDR3s, moderately but significantly so, were found in Type 1 diabetes patients in all four CD4+ subsets. VDJ junctions from type 1 diabetes patients carried fewer insertions and larger deletions.

The trim removed 3 bases at V and 9 bases at J, leaving 13 bases unmatched. CDR1 SNHLY and CDR2 FYNNEI come from the germline V gene. This CDR3 has 16 residues. This receptor was taken from a man aged 25-45 years with type 1 diabetes. The chain has TRBV2 and TRBJ2-2; 7 nucleotides line up with TRBD2. The sample was central memory CD4+ T cells from blood. CDR3 DNA: TGTGCCAGCAGTGAGTTCCCGGGAGGTCCTTCTCGGGAGCTGTTTTTT. Protein product: CASSEFPGGPSRELFF.